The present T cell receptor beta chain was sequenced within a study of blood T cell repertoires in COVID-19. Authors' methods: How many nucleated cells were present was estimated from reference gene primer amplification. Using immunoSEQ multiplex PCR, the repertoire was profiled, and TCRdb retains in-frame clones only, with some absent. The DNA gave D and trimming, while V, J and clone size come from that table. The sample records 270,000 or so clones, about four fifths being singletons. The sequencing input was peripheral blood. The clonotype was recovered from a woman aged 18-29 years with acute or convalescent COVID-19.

CDR3 in DNA: TGTGCTAGTGGTTTGATGCTCAGGGGGCTCGGGCACAATCAGCCCCAGCATTTT. The encoded protein is CASGLMLRGLGHNQPQHF. The chain recombines TRBV12-5 with TRBJ1-5; 8 nucleotides agree with TRBD1. The CDR3 has 18 amino acids. Germline V CDR1 and CDR2: LGHNT, FRNRAP. V lost 2 bases, J lost 3 bases, and 12 bases stayed unmatched.